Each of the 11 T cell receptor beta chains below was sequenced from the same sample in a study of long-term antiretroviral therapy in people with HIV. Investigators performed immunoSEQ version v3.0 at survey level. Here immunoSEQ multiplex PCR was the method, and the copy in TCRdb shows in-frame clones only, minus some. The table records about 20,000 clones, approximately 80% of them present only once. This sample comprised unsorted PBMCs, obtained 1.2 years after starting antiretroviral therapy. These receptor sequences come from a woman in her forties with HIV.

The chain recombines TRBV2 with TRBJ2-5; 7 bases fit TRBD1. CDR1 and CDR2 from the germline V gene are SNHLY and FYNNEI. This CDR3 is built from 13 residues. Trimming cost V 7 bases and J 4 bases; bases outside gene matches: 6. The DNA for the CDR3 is TGTGCCAGCAATTTTTACAGGGGAGAGACCCAGTACTTC. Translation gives CASNFYRGETQYF.

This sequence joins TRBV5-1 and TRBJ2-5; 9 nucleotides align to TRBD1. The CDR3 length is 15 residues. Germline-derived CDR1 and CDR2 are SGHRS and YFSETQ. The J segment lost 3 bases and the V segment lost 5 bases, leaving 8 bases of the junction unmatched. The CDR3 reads CASSSGTGREETQYF. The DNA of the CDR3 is TGCGCCAGCAGTTCAGGGACAGGGAGGGAAGAGACCCAGTACTTC.

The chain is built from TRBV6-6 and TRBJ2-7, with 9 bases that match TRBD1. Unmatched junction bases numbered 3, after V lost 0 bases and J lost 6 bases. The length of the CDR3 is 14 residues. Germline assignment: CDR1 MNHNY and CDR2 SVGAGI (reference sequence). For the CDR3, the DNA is TGTGCCAGCAGTTACTCGTGGACAGGGGTCGAGCAGTACTTC. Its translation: CASSYSWTGVEQYF.

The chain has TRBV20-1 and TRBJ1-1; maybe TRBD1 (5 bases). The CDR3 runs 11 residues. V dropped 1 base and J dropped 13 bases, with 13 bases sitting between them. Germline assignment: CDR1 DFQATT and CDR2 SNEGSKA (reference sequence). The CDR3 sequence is CSARGIDGGFF. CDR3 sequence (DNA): TGCAGTGCTAGAGGAATTGACGGGGGTTTCTTT.

The CDR3 spells CASSHTDTQYF. The CDR3 nucleotides are TGTGCCAGCAGCCACACAGATACGCAGTATTTT. The J gene is TRBJ2-3, the V gene TRBV14; D is ambiguous. The germline CDR1 and CDR2 sequences are SGHDN and FVKESK. The CDR3 is made up of 11 amino acids. V was trimmed by 3 bases and J by 2 bases, leaving 0 bases between them.

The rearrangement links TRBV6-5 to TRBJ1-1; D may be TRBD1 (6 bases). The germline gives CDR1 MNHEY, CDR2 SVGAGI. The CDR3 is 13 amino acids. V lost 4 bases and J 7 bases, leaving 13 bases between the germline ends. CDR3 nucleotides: TGTGCCAGCAGTTCACAGGGTCCCCTTGAAGCTTTCTTT. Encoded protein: CASSSQGPLEAFF.

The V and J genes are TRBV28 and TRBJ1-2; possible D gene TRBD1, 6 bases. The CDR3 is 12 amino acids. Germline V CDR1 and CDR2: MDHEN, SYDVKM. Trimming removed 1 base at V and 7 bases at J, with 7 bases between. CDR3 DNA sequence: TGTGCCAGCAGTTTATCGACAGGTGGCTACACCTTC. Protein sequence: CASSLSTGGYTF.

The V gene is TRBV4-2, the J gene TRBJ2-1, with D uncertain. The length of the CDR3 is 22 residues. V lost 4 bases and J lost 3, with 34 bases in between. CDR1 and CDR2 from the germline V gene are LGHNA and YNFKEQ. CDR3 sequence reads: CASSPSFQMIIRASARYNEQFF. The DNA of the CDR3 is TGTGCCAGCAGCCCCTCTTTTCAAATGATCATACGGGCTAGTGCCCGCTACAATGAGCAGTTCTTC.

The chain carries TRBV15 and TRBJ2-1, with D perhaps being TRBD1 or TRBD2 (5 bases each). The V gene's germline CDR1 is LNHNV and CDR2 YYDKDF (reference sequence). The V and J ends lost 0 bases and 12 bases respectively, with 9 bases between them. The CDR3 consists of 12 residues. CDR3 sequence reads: CATSRDEGSQFF. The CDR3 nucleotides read TGTGCCACCAGCAGAGATGAGGGGTCGCAGTTCTTC.

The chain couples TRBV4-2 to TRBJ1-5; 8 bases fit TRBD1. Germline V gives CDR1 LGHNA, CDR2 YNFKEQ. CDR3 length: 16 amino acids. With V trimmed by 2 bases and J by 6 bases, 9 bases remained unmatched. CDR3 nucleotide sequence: TGTGCCAGCAGCCAACTTACGGCAGGGGGCTTTCAGCCCCAGCATTTT. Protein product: CASSQLTAGGFQPQHF.

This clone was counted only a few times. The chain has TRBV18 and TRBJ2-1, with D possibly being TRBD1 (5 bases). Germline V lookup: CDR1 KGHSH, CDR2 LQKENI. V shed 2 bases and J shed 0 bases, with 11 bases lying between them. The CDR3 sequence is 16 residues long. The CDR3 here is CASSPGQGSSYNEQFF. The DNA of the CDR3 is TGTGCCAGCTCACCAGGTCAGGGAAGCTCCTACAATGAGCAGTTCTTC.